This T cell receptor beta chain was found in a study of blood T cells in healthy people across ages. Study-level points and caveats: It was the long-lived donors that had more naive CD4+ cells and higher diversity than aged donors. Donor CMV status, an unknown factor, possibly confounded changes in expanded clonotypes. Roughly linear declines in TCR beta diversity per million T cells occurred with age.

This clonotype was seen a few times. Its antigen is as yet unknown. Roughly 10 milliliters was the volume of peripheral blood drawn from each donor. Per the germline V gene, CDR1 is SGHRS and CDR2 is YFSETQ. The CDR3 consists of 14 residues. Trimming removed 6 bases from V and 2 bases from J, with 14 bases in between. PCR was performed a second time for about 7 to 11 cycles using a sample-barcoded 5' primer and a J-beta primer mix. TCRdb redid the calling of the 5' RACE reads with MiXCR, one entry per CDR3 protein. The data show roughly 680,000 distinct CDR3 sequences, with about 50% seen just once and around an eighth held by the top ten.

The TCR comes from a woman aged 80 or over in good health. The sample comprised blood. The chain joins TRBV5-1 to TRBJ2-5, with a weak D call TRBD1 (5 bases). In DNA, the CDR3 is TGCGCCAGCACCCTAAGGGGTTGGCAAGAGACCCAGTACTTC. It encodes CASTLRGWQETQYF.